This passage covers 21 T cell receptor beta chains from one sample sequenced in a study of HIV-infected children after antiretroviral therapy interruption. A 3' RACE protocol on RNA, with unique molecular identifiers, produced the TCR library. A single record per CDR3 protein comes from TCRdb applying MiXCR to the 3' RACE reads. The sample has approximately 89,000 distinct CDR3 sequences, less than 7% seen once. The treatment here: PENTA 11 planned treatment interruption arm or continuous ART arm. The sequencing used CD45RA+ CD4+ T cells from PBMCs, pooled from several time points, collected from a donor given antiretroviral therapy, either interrupted or continuous. Subset denoted: naive CD4+ CD45RA+ CD45RO- T cells. The origin of the receptors is a pool of human donors with HIV.

The chain carries TRBV10-3 and TRBJ2-2; D is unclear. This CDR3 is built from 11 residues. CDR1 is ENHRY, CDR2 SYGVKD, per germline. V was clipped by 7 bases and J by 3 bases, with 3 bases between them. The CDR3 here is CAITDTGELFF. The CDR3 DNA sequence: TGTGCCATCACGGACACCGGGGAGCTGTTTTTT.

Remarks on this clonotype: Given a much more abundant clone one base away, this may be a read error. CDR3 in amino acids: CTSSSGTPSYEQYF. In DNA form, the CDR3 reads TGCACCAGCAGCTCCGGGACTCCCTCCTACGAGCAGTACTTC. V and J are TRBV5-1 and TRBJ2-7; the D gene is possibly TRBD2 (6 bases). Germline V CDR1 and CDR2: SGHRS, YFSETQ. CDR3 size: 14 residues.

This clonotype has ten or more counts. J is TRBJ2-1 and V is TRBV20-1, with D unclear. The CDR3 has 14 residues. V was clipped by 5 bases and J by 1 base, with 12 bases between them. From germline, CDR1 is DFQATT and CDR2 SNEGSKA (reference sequence). The CDR3 DNA is TGCAGTGCTCAACTGGCGGCGTCCTACAATGAGCAGTTCTTC. Protein sequence: CSAQLAASYNEQFF.

This clonotype was detected a few times. The chain employs TRBV12-3 or TRBV12-4 and TRBJ1-3; 7 bases are a match to TRBD1. The CDR3 runs to 14 residues. V lost 9 bases and J lost 2; bases outside the gene matches: 7. In DNA, the CDR3 is TGTGCCAGTAAGCCTACAGGGGCTGGAAACACCATATATTTT. It encodes CASKPTGAGNTIYF.

This clonotype qualifies as medium-sized. This chain connects TRBV7-2 to TRBJ2-1; D could derive from TRBD1 or TRBD2 (7 bases each). Germline values: CDR1 SGHTA, CDR2 FQGNSA. Trimming removed 5 bases from V and 8 bases from J, with 16 bases in between. The CDR3 loop spans 14 amino acids. CDR3 loop: CASSPGGARDEQFF. The CDR3 DNA reads TGTGCCAGCAGCCCAGGGGGGGCGAGGGATGAGCAGTTCTTC.

This clonotype has a count of ten or more. V is TRBV29-1 and J is TRBJ2-5; D gene ambiguous. The CDR3 sequence is 12 residues long. CDR1 and CDR2 (germline): SQVTM, ANQGSEA. Trimming left V 4 bases short and J 5 bases short, with 11 bases between. The CDR3 nucleotides read TGCAGCGTTGGGATAGGGCTGGAGACCCAGTACTTC. It is translated as CSVGIGLETQYF.

This clonotype has ten or more counts. The gene calls are TRBV5-1 and TRBJ2-1, with 9 bases that match TRBD1. The CDR3 consists of 12 residues. Germline-derived CDR1 and CDR2 are SGHRS and YFSETQ. After removal of 4 bases from V and 15 bases from J, the junction contained 8 bases not matched to a gene. CDR3 in amino acids: CASSLGQGGTFF. Written as DNA, the CDR3 is TGCGCCAGCAGCCTGGGACAGGGAGGAACGTTCTTC.

There are many counts of this clonotype. The chain combines TRBV6-5 with TRBJ1-4; a possible D gene is TRBD1 (6 bases). V was pared by 6 bases and J by 3 bases, with 11 bases between. The germline V gene encodes CDR1 MNHEY and CDR2 SVGAGI. The CDR3 sequence is 14 residues long. The CDR3 DNA reads TGTGCCAGCAGCCGGACAGCTTCTAATGAAAAACTGTTTTTT. Its protein product is CASSRTASNEKLFF.

Many counts were recorded for this clonotype. The chain combines TRBV20-1 with TRBJ2-5, with D possibly being TRBD2 (6 bases). This CDR3 spans 15 amino acids. Germline lookup yields CDR1 DFQATT and CDR2 SNEGSKA (reference sequence). The germline V and J ends were trimmed by 3 bases and 3 bases, with 17 bases remaining between them. For the CDR3, the DNA is TGCAGTGCTAGTTCGCGGGGCCTAGCAAAAGAGACCCAGTACTTC. Protein product: CSASSRGLAKETQYF.

The V call is TRBV5-1, the J call TRBJ2-2; possibly TRBD1 or TRBD2 for D (5 bases each). CDR1 SGHRS and CDR2 YFSETQ come from the germline V gene. CDR3 length: 18 amino acids. The V gene lost 5 bases and the J gene lost 1 base, with 21 bases spanning the gap. The CDR3 DNA reads TGCGCCAGCAGACGCGGCTCCGGGACCACGCTGAACACCGGGGAGCTGTTTTTT. Protein: CASRRGSGTTLNTGELFF.

The genes are TRBV30 and TRBJ2-3; D remains unclear. V shed 4 bases and J shed 0 bases, with 2 bases lying between them. This CDR3 has 11 residues. Germline values: CDR1 GTSNPN, CDR2 SVGIG (reference sequence). CDR3 bases: TGTGCCTGGATCAGCACAGATACGCAGTATTTT. Translating it yields CAWISTDTQYF.

At least ten counts were recorded for this clonotype. This chain uses TRBV12-3 or TRBV12-4 with TRBJ2-2; D is undetermined. This CDR3 comprises 14 residues. V lost 3 bases, J lost 4 bases, and 9 bases lay in between. The CDR3: CASSLKGPTGELFF. For the CDR3, the DNA is TGTGCCAGCAGTTTGAAAGGACCCACCGGGGAGCTGTTTTTT.

This clonotype was observed many times. The J gene is TRBJ1-5, the V gene TRBV6-1, with D perhaps TRBD1 (5 bases). Trimming stripped 0 bases from V and 5 bases from J, with 11 bases between. Per germline, CDR1 MNHNS and CDR2 SASEGT. The CDR3 has 15 amino acids. CDR3 in DNA: TGTGCCAGCAGTGAAGCTCGGGGGATTTATCAGCCCCAGCATTTT. This encodes CASSEARGIYQPQHF.

This clonotype was detected a few times. CDR3 sequence (DNA): TGTGCCAGCAGCGCACCCGGACAGCCAGGGTACTTC. Its protein product is CASSAPGQPGYF. The chain has TRBV7-7 and TRBJ2-5, with a weak D call TRBD1 (6 bases). This CDR3 region has 12 residues. Per germline, CDR1 SSHAT and CDR2 FNYEAQ (reference sequence). Trimming left V 5 bases short and J 13 bases short, with 17 bases between.

This clonotype was seen many times. This CDR3 reads CASSPLHEQFF. The CDR3 DNA follows: TGTGCCAGCAGCCCGCTCCATGAGCAGTTCTTC. The V gene is TRBV7-9, the J gene TRBJ2-1; D remains unclear. The ends were cut back, 5 bases at V and 8 bases at J, with 7 bases in the middle. CDR1 SEHNR and CDR2 FQNEAQ come from the germline V gene (reference sequence). The CDR3 spans 11 residues. Filled out from reference TRBV7-9 and TRBJ2-1, the complete variable domain reads DTGVSQNPRHKITKRGQNVTFRCDPISEHNRLYWYRQTLGQGPEFLTYFQNEAQLEKSRLLSDRFSAERPKGSFSTLEIQRTEQGDSAMYLCASSPLHEQFFGPGTRLTVL.

V gene TRBV12-3 or TRBV12-4 combines with J gene TRBJ1-2; D is unclear. Trimming cost V 2 bases and J 5 bases, with 15 bases left between them. There are 15 residues in the CDR3. CDR3 bases: TGTGCCAGCAGTTTAAGGGCCACCCGGGGATATGGCTACACCTTC. It specifies CASSLRATRGYGYTF.

The chain has TRBV28 and TRBJ2-7; no reliable D call. CDR1 and CDR2 (germline): MDHEN, SYDVKM. Deletions cut 6 bases from V and 6 bases from J, with 18 bases between. This CDR3 region has 14 residues. For the CDR3, the DNA is TGTGCCAGCAGCCCGGGCGTCGTGGGTTCCGAGCAGTACTTC. This gives the protein CASSPGVVGSEQYF.

The V call is TRBV6-1, the J call TRBJ2-7; no firm D call. The V gene lost 4 bases and the J gene lost 1 base, with 29 bases spanning the gap. Germline V gene sequence: CDR1 MNHNS, CDR2 SASEGT. The CDR3 length is 20 residues. Here the CDR3 reads CASSGPAGKSFYMGSYEQYF. CDR3 DNA sequence: TGTGCCAGCAGTGGCCCCGCCGGAAAAAGTTTCTATATGGGGTCCTACGAGCAGTACTTC.

This clonotype has just a few counts. J is TRBJ2-7 and V is TRBV10-3; 14 nucleotides align to TRBD2. Trimming cost V 4 bases and J 5 bases; bases outside gene matches: 10. Germline-derived CDR1 and CDR2 are ENHRY and SYGVKD. There are 17 residues in the CDR3. Here the CDR3 DNA reads TGTGCCATCAGTGGGACTAGCGGGGGGACGTCCAGCCACGAGCAGTACTTC. Protein: CAISGTSGGTSSHEQYF.

This chain links TRBV11-2 with TRBJ2-1; 9 bases are a match to TRBD1. J gave up 0 bases and V 5 bases, and 8 bases lay outside the gene matches. CDR1 and CDR2 (germline): SGHAT, FQNNGV. The CDR3 is made up of 17 amino acids. The CDR3 spells CASSTGTGLFSYNEQFF. The CDR3 DNA follows: TGTGCCAGCAGCACCGGGACAGGGTTATTCTCCTACAATGAGCAGTTCTTC. Together with reference TRBV11-2 and TRBJ2-1, the CDR3 gives the full variable domain: EAGVAQSPRYKIIEKRQSVAFWCNPISGHATLYWYQQILGQGPKLLIQFQNNGVVDDSQLPKDRFSAERLKGVDSTLKIQPAKLEDSAVYLCASSTGTGLFSYNEQFFGPGTRLTVL.

This clonotype was picked up a small number of times. The chain combines TRBV20-1 with TRBJ2-3, with a possible D match to TRBD1 (6 bases). This CDR3 is 14 amino acids long. Germline assignment: CDR1 DFQATT and CDR2 SNEGSKA (reference sequence). V lost 6 bases and J lost 2, with 15 bases in between. The CDR3 sequence is CSAPQGRFTDTQYF. The CDR3 region has the DNA TGCAGTGCACCGCAGGGGAGATTCACAGATACGCAGTATTTT.